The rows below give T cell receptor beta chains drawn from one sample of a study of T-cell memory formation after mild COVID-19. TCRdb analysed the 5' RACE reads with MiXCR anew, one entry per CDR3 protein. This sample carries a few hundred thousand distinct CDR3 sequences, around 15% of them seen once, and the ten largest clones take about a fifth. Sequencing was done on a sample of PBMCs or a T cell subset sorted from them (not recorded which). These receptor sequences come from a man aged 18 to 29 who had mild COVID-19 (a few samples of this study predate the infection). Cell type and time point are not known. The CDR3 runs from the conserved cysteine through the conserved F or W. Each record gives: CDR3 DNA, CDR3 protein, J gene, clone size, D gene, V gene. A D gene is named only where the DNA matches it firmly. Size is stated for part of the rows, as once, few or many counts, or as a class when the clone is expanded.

cdr3_nt: TGCGCCAGCAGCCTTACAGGACCAGATACGCAGTATTTT
cdr3_aa: CASSLTGPDTQYF
j_call: TRBJ2-3
clone_size: many
d_call: -
v_call: TRBV27

cdr3_nt: TGTGCCAGCAGCGACAGGGGAGGTCACGGGGAGTCCGGGGAGCTGTTTTTT
cdr3_aa: CASSDRGGHGESGELFF
j_call: TRBJ2-2
clone_size: -
d_call: TRBD1
v_call: TRBV7-9

cdr3_nt: TGTGCCACCAGTCCAGGGGGAGACACTGAAGCTTTCTTT
cdr3_aa: CATSPGGDTEAFF
j_call: TRBJ1-1
clone_size: -
d_call: TRBD1
v_call: TRBV15

cdr3_nt: TGTGCCAGCAGCCCGCCGGGACAACTGGTCAGAACTGAAGCTTTCTTT
cdr3_aa: CASSPPGQLVRTEAFF
j_call: TRBJ1-1
clone_size: few
d_call: -
v_call: TRBV6-5

cdr3_nt: TGTGCCACCAGTGATTCCCGCTTTAGCGGGGGCACAGATACGCAGTATTTT
cdr3_aa: CATSDSRFSGGTDTQYF
j_call: TRBJ2-3
clone_size: -
d_call: TRBD2
v_call: TRBV24-1

cdr3_nt: TGTGCCATCAGTGAGTCGATTCGGGAGGGGCCTGAAGCTTTCTTT
cdr3_aa: CAISESIREGPEAFF
j_call: TRBJ1-1
clone_size: few
d_call: -
v_call: TRBV10-3

cdr3_nt: TGTGCCAGCAGCCATGAACAGGGTACACATTTT
cdr3_aa: CASSHEQGTHF
j_call: TRBJ1-3
clone_size: -
d_call: -
v_call: TRBV7-9

cdr3_nt: TGCAGTGCTAACCTGGGGTGGGGGATCCAAGAGACCCAGTACTTC
cdr3_aa: CSANLGWGIQETQYF
j_call: TRBJ2-5
clone_size: many
d_call: -
v_call: TRBV20-1

cdr3_nt: TGTGCCAGCAGCCCCTCAGGCGGGGCCTATGGCTACACCTTC
cdr3_aa: CASSPSGGAYGYTF
j_call: TRBJ1-2
clone_size: few
d_call: -
v_call: TRBV14

cdr3_nt: TGTGCCAGCAGCTCCTCTGACTGGCGGGGCCCTTACAATGAGCAGTTCTTC
cdr3_aa: CASSSSDWRGPYNEQFF
j_call: TRBJ2-1
clone_size: -
d_call: -
v_call: TRBV11-2

cdr3_nt: TGTGCCAGCAGTTACAGGGGACAGGGGGCGCGTAATGAGCAGTTCTTC
cdr3_aa: CASSYRGQGARNEQFF
j_call: TRBJ2-1
clone_size: -
d_call: TRBD1
v_call: TRBV6-5

cdr3_nt: TGCGCCAGCAGCTTGTCTAGCGGTAACCAAGAGACCCAGTACTTC
cdr3_aa: CASSLSSGNQETQYF
j_call: TRBJ2-5
clone_size: many
d_call: TRBD2
v_call: TRBV5-1

cdr3_nt: TGTGCCAGCAGCTTATCCAGACTTCGGCGCGGGGAGCTGTTTTTT
cdr3_aa: CASSLSRLRRGELFF
j_call: TRBJ2-2
clone_size: -
d_call: -
v_call: TRBV7-8

cdr3_nt: TGTGCCAGCAGTGTTGCCCTCGAGCAGTACTTC
cdr3_aa: CASSVALEQYF
j_call: TRBJ2-7
clone_size: -
d_call: -
v_call: TRBV25-1

cdr3_nt: TGTGCCAGCAGTGAAGTCTCGAATCAGCCCCAGCATTTT
cdr3_aa: CASSEVSNQPQHF
j_call: TRBJ1-5
clone_size: few
d_call: -
v_call: TRBV6-1

cdr3_nt: TGTGCCAGCAGCTTGTCGGTGGTCATGAACACTGAAGCTTTCTTT
cdr3_aa: CASSLSVVMNTEAFF
j_call: TRBJ1-1
clone_size: few
d_call: -
v_call: TRBV11-2

cdr3_nt: TGCAGTGGTATAAACAGGTTCCAAGAGACCCAGTACTTC
cdr3_aa: CSGINRFQETQYF
j_call: TRBJ2-5
clone_size: -
d_call: -
v_call: TRBV20-1

cdr3_nt: TGTGCCAGCAGCCGCAGGGAGGGTGAAAAACTGTTTTTT
cdr3_aa: CASSRREGEKLFF
j_call: TRBJ1-4
clone_size: once
d_call: -
v_call: TRBV7-3

cdr3_nt: TGCAGTGCTAGCTTACAGGGGGCTTCACCCCTCCACTTT
cdr3_aa: CSASLQGASPLHF
j_call: TRBJ1-6
clone_size: many
d_call: TRBD1
v_call: TRBV20-1

cdr3_nt: TGTGCCAGCAGCTGGGGGGACAGGGTCACTGAAGCTTTCTTT
cdr3_aa: CASSWGDRVTEAFF
j_call: TRBJ1-1
clone_size: few
d_call: TRBD1
v_call: TRBV7-9

cdr3_nt: TGCGCCAGCAGCCAAGTGCCCGCGAATGAGCAGTTCTTC
cdr3_aa: CASSQVPANEQFF
j_call: TRBJ2-1
clone_size: few
d_call: -
v_call: TRBV4-1

cdr3_nt: TGTGCCAGCAGCTCGGGGGCAGGGGCCGGGGCCAACGTCCTGACTTTC
cdr3_aa: CASSSGAGAGANVLTF
j_call: TRBJ2-6
clone_size: -
d_call: -
v_call: TRBV12-3/TRBV12-4

cdr3_nt: TGTGCCAGCAGCCAGGGAACAGGAGACTTTTACGAGCAGTACTTC
cdr3_aa: CASSQGTGDFYEQYF
j_call: TRBJ2-7
clone_size: few
d_call: -
v_call: TRBV4-2

cdr3_nt: TGTGCCAGCAGCCAAGCTCGGGGGGGGTATGGCTACACCTTC
cdr3_aa: CASSQARGGYGYTF
j_call: TRBJ1-2
clone_size: -
d_call: -
v_call: TRBV3-1

cdr3_nt: TGTGCCAGCAGCTTCAGAGGGACTAATGAAAAACTGTTTTTT
cdr3_aa: CASSFRGTNEKLFF
j_call: TRBJ1-4
clone_size: few
d_call: -
v_call: TRBV7-9

cdr3_nt: TGTGCCAGCAGTATGGACAGTGCAACTAATGAAAAACTGTTTTTT
cdr3_aa: CASSMDSATNEKLFF
j_call: TRBJ1-4
clone_size: -
d_call: -
v_call: TRBV12-3/TRBV12-4

cdr3_nt: TGTGCCAGCAGTCCCATTCCTAGCGGGGGAAGCCAAGAGACCCAGTACTTC
cdr3_aa: CASSPIPSGGSQETQYF
j_call: TRBJ2-5
clone_size: few
d_call: TRBD2
v_call: TRBV6-2/TRBV6-3

cdr3_nt: TGTGCCAGCACTCAGGGAGGGTACGGAGAGACCCAGTACTTC
cdr3_aa: CASTQGGYGETQYF
j_call: TRBJ2-5
clone_size: many
d_call: TRBD2
v_call: TRBV12-3/TRBV12-4

cdr3_nt: TGTGCCAGCAACGCGGACGTTTACACTGAAGCTTTCTTT
cdr3_aa: CASNADVYTEAFF
j_call: TRBJ1-1
clone_size: -
d_call: -
v_call: TRBV2

cdr3_nt: TGTGCCAGCAGCCAATCAACCGGGGGGAACACTGAAGCTTTCTTT
cdr3_aa: CASSQSTGGNTEAFF
j_call: TRBJ1-1
clone_size: -
d_call: -
v_call: TRBV16

cdr3_nt: TGTGCCAGCAGCCCATTGCCCCTCTATGGCTACACCTTC
cdr3_aa: CASSPLPLYGYTF
j_call: TRBJ1-2
clone_size: -
d_call: -
v_call: TRBV12-3/TRBV12-4

cdr3_nt: TGTGCCAGCAGCACAGGGACAGGGGTTCAGCCCCAGCATTTT
cdr3_aa: CASSTGTGVQPQHF
j_call: TRBJ1-5
clone_size: -
d_call: TRBD1
v_call: TRBV7-6

cdr3_nt: TGCAGCGTTGAAAGGCGGGACAGGGGTAATGAGCAGTTCTTC
cdr3_aa: CSVERRDRGNEQFF
j_call: TRBJ2-1
clone_size: few
d_call: TRBD1
v_call: TRBV29-1

cdr3_nt: TGTGCCAGCAGCTTCACAGGATTGCAGCCCCAGCATTTT
cdr3_aa: CASSFTGLQPQHF
j_call: TRBJ1-5
clone_size: -
d_call: -
v_call: TRBV7-2

cdr3_nt: TGTGCCAGTAGCACAGGGCAGGGTTTCAACATTCAGTACTTC
cdr3_aa: CASSTGQGFNIQYF
j_call: TRBJ2-4
clone_size: few
d_call: -
v_call: TRBV19

cdr3_nt: TGTGCCAGCAGTGAATCCCGCGCGGGCAGCCTTGAAAAACTGTTTTTT
cdr3_aa: CASSESRAGSLEKLFF
j_call: TRBJ1-4
clone_size: -
d_call: -
v_call: TRBV25-1

cdr3_nt: TGTGCCAGCAGCCAATTGGCAGGGGCGAATAATGAAAAACTGTTTTTT
cdr3_aa: CASSQLAGANNEKLFF
j_call: TRBJ1-4
clone_size: few
d_call: -
v_call: TRBV3-1

cdr3_nt: TGTGCCAGCAGTCGTCAAGGTTTTGGCTACACCTTC
cdr3_aa: CASSRQGFGYTF
j_call: TRBJ1-2
clone_size: -
d_call: -
v_call: TRBV5-6

cdr3_nt: TGTGCCAGCGGCCCACTGACAGATACGCAGTATTTT
cdr3_aa: CASGPLTDTQYF
j_call: TRBJ2-3
clone_size: few
d_call: -
v_call: TRBV6-2/TRBV6-3

cdr3_nt: TGTGCCAGCAAGGAGGGGAACTATGGCTACACCTTC
cdr3_aa: CASKEGNYGYTF
j_call: TRBJ1-2
clone_size: -
d_call: -
v_call: TRBV2

cdr3_nt: TGTGCCAGCAGCCGGTTCGGGAACACCGGGGAGCTGTTTTTT
cdr3_aa: CASSRFGNTGELFF
j_call: TRBJ2-2
clone_size: many
d_call: -
v_call: TRBV3-1

cdr3_nt: TGTGCCAGCTCCACCTCCGGGACAGGAGATCAGCCCCAGCATTTT
cdr3_aa: CASSTSGTGDQPQHF
j_call: TRBJ1-5
clone_size: -
d_call: TRBD1
v_call: TRBV6-1

cdr3_nt: TGCAGTGCTAGTCCTACAGGACCTGACAATTCACCCCTCCACTTT
cdr3_aa: CSASPTGPDNSPLHF
j_call: TRBJ1-6
clone_size: -
d_call: -
v_call: TRBV20-1

cdr3_nt: TGCGCCAGCAGTGGGGGGGGAACTGATCAGCCCCAGCATTTT
cdr3_aa: CASSGGGTDQPQHF
j_call: TRBJ1-5
clone_size: few
d_call: -
v_call: TRBV23-1

cdr3_nt: TGTGCCACCAGTGAGCCAACCGCCTCGGAGACAGATACGCAGTATTTT
cdr3_aa: CATSEPTASETDTQYF
j_call: TRBJ2-3
clone_size: few
d_call: -
v_call: TRBV24-1

cdr3_nt: TGCGCCAGCAGCCTACGGGCCGTGAATTCACCCCTCCACTTT
cdr3_aa: CASSLRAVNSPLHF
j_call: TRBJ1-6
clone_size: -
d_call: -
v_call: TRBV4-1

cdr3_nt: TGCGCCAGCAGCCAAGATTTCCGAGGAGGGGCAAGGAATCAGCCCCAGCATTTT
cdr3_aa: CASSQDFRGGARNQPQHF
j_call: TRBJ1-5
clone_size: -
d_call: -
v_call: TRBV4-3

cdr3_nt: TGCAGTGCTCCCTCCGGGTCTTTGAACACTGAAGCTTTCTTT
cdr3_aa: CSAPSGSLNTEAFF
j_call: TRBJ1-1
clone_size: -
d_call: -
v_call: TRBV20-1

cdr3_nt: TGTGCCAGCAGCTACAGCATACAAGAGACCCAGTACTTC
cdr3_aa: CASSYSIQETQYF
j_call: TRBJ2-5
clone_size: -
d_call: -
v_call: TRBV7-2

cdr3_nt: TGCGCCAGCAGCTTGGCCTGGAGTAGGGGCCAAGAGACCCAGTACTTC
cdr3_aa: CASSLAWSRGQETQYF
j_call: TRBJ2-5
clone_size: -
d_call: -
v_call: TRBV5-1

cdr3_nt: TGTGCCAGCAGCCAACAGGGGGGTTTTGAGCAGTTCTTC
cdr3_aa: CASSQQGGFEQFF
j_call: TRBJ2-1
clone_size: -
d_call: -
v_call: TRBV3-1

cdr3_nt: TGTGCCACCAGCAGACCCCACCAAGCCTACACTGAAGCTTTCTTT
cdr3_aa: CATSRPHQAYTEAFF
j_call: TRBJ1-1
clone_size: -
d_call: -
v_call: TRBV15

cdr3_nt: TGCAGTGCTAGAGCTGCGGGGCCCTTGTCCGAGCAGTTCTTC
cdr3_aa: CSARAAGPLSEQFF
j_call: TRBJ2-1
clone_size: -
d_call: -
v_call: TRBV20-1

cdr3_nt: TGTGCCAGCAGCTTAGGTGACCAAACCGGAGAGACCCAGTACTTC
cdr3_aa: CASSLGDQTGETQYF
j_call: TRBJ2-5
clone_size: few
d_call: -
v_call: TRBV7-9